This entry lists 9 T cell receptor beta chains sequenced from one sample in a study of identifying expanded T cells in peripheral blood. Only in-frame clones appear in the TCRdb table, and some are missing; sequencing was by immunoSEQ multiplex PCR. The sample consists of more than 65,000 clones, around 91% of them appearing once. The sample was blood. These receptors came from a person aged 18 to 69 in good health.

The rearrangement links TRBV19 to TRBJ1-5; D is undetermined. The CDR3 length is 15 residues. Trimming removed 1 base from V and 3 bases from J, with 10 bases in between. CDR1 and CDR2 from the germline V gene are LNHDA and SQIVND (reference sequence). CDR3 in amino acids: CASSIGTYINQPQHF. The CDR3 DNA sequence: TGTGCCAGTAGTATAGGGACCTACATCAATCAGCCCCAGCATTTT.

The J gene is TRBJ1-4, the V gene TRBV5-1, with 7 bases fitting TRBD1. Trimming cost V 4 bases and J 5 bases; bases outside gene matches: 5. CDR1 SGHRS and CDR2 YFSETQ come from the germline V gene. The CDR3 is 14 amino acids. CDR3 region: CASSPGQINEKLFF. CDR3 bases: TGCGCCAGCAGCCCGGGACAGATAAATGAAAAACTGTTTTTT.

V is TRBV5-1 and J is TRBJ2-1, with 7 bases lining up with TRBD2. Germline V gene sequence: CDR1 SGHRS, CDR2 YFSETQ. J lost 7 bases, V lost 0 bases, and 4 bases had no gene match. The CDR3 is 14 residues long. The CDR3 DNA follows: TGCGCCAGCAGCTTGGCGGGAGGAAGGAATGAGCAGTTCTTC. This gives the protein CASSLAGGRNEQFF.

This clone has only one observation. The genes are TRBV11-1 and TRBJ2-3, with 8 bases matching TRBD2. The J segment lost 4 bases and the V segment lost 4 bases, leaving 10 bases of the junction unmatched. CDR1 is SGHAT and CDR2 is FQDESV in the germline V gene (reference sequence). The CDR3 has 16 amino acids. In nucleotides, the CDR3 is TGTGCCAGCAGCTCCACCCCTTCAGCGGGAGCAGATACGCAGTATTTT. It is translated as CASSSTPSAGADTQYF.

The chain links TRBV7-2 to TRBJ2-7; 8 bases align to TRBD1. With V trimmed by 3 bases and J by 6 bases, 10 bases remained unmatched. CDR3 length equals 15 residues. Germline V gives CDR1 SGHTA, CDR2 FQGNSA. The CDR3 sequence: CASSFIRGQAGEQYF. The CDR3 DNA follows: TGTGCCAGCAGCTTCATACGGGGACAGGCAGGCGAGCAGTACTTC.

This clone was counted only a few times. The V gene is TRBV7-2, the J gene TRBJ1-1; 8 nucleotides agree with TRBD1. CDR1 SGHTA and CDR2 FQGNSA come from the germline V gene. V gave up 5 bases and J gave up 5 bases; unmatched junction bases: 13. The CDR3 length is 16 residues. CDR3 residues: CASSPRPTGVGTEAFF. The CDR3 DNA sequence: TGTGCCAGCAGCCCCCGACCGACAGGGGTCGGAACTGAAGCTTTCTTT.

The rearrangement links TRBV2 to TRBJ2-5, with 10 bases lining up with TRBD2. The CDR3 sequence is 13 residues long. In germline, CDR1 is SNHLY, CDR2 FYNNEI. V lost 7 bases to trimming and J lost 4 bases; unmatched junction nucleotides: 3. The CDR3 nucleotides read TGTGCCAGCACTGGGACTAGCGCAGAGACCCAGTACTTC. Its translation is CASTGTSAETQYF.

This chain connects TRBV7-2 to TRBJ1-1, with D possibly matching TRBD1 (5 bases). The length of the CDR3 is 17 residues. The V gene's germline CDR1 is SGHTA and CDR2 FQGNSA. Deletions cut 3 bases from V and 0 bases from J, with 17 bases between. The CDR3 DNA sequence: TGTGCCAGCAGCTTTAGAGTGGGGGGGATTTTGAACACTGAAGCTTTCTTT. This translates into CASSFRVGGILNTEAFF.

The chain couples TRBV23-1 to TRBJ2-5; D unclear. TRBV23-1 is assigned to the ORF class and has an uncertain function. V was cut by 3 bases and J by 6 bases, with 11 bases left in between. The CDR3 is made up of 13 amino acids. The CDR3 DNA reads as TGCGCCAGCAGTCACTCACCGAGGAAGACCCAGTACTTC. It encodes CASSHSPRKTQYF.